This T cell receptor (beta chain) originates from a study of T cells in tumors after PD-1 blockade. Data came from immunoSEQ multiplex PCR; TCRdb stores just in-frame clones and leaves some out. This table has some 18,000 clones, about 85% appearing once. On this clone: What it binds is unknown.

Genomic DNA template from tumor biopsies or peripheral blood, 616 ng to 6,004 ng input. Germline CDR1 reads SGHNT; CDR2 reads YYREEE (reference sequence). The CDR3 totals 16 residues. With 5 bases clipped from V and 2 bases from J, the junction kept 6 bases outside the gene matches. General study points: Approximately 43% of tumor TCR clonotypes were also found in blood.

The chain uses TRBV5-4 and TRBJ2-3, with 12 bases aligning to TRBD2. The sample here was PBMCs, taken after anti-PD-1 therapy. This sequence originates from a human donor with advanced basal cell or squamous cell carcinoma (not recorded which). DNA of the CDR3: TGTGCCAGCAGTCCAGGACTAGCGGGGTTCACAGATACGCAGTATTTT. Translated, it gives CASSPGLAGFTDTQYF.